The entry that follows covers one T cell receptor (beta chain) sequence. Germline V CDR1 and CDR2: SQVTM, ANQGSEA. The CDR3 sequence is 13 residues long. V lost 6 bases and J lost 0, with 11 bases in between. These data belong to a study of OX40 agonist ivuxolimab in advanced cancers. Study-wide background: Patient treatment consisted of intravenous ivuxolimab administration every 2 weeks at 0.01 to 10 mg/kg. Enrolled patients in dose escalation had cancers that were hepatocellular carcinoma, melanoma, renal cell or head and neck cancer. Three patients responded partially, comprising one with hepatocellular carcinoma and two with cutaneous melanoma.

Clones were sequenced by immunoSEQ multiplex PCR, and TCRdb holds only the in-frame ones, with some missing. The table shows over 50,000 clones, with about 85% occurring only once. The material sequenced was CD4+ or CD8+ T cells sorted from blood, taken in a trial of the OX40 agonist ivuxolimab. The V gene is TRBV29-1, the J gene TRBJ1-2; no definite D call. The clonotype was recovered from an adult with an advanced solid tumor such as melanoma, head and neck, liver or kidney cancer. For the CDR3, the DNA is TGCAGCGTACCGACCGCGGCTAACTATGGCTACACCTTC. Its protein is CSVPTAANYGYTF.